This TCR beta chain was retrieved from a study of glioma-infiltrating T cells after dendritic cell vaccination. Study information: Dendritic cells derived from monocytes and pulsed with autologous tumor lysate formed the vaccine.

Germline V lookup: CDR1 SGHRS, CDR2 YFSETQ. Unmatched junction bases numbered 4, after V lost 4 bases and J lost 2 bases. This CDR3 is 14 amino acids long. The immunoSEQ assay amplified TCRB CDR3 from up to 2 ug DNA. Clones were read by immunoSEQ multiplex PCR, and TCRdb kept only the in-frame ones, dropping some. The sample holds more than 60,000 clones; around four fifths are singletons and the top ten take approximately 8.5%. Patients had residual fresh-frozen tumor tissue and more than two years of survival data. Blood PBMC samples: pre-vaccination, two weeks post third vaccination, and at tumor progression.

The rearrangement joins TRBV5-1 to TRBJ2-5; 8 bases align to TRBD2. The source of this sequence is a human donor with glioblastoma. This specimen consisted of blood, obtained before dendritic cell vaccination. CDR3 residues: CASSPGTRQETQYF. The CDR3 region has the DNA TGCGCCAGCAGCCCCGGGACTAGGCAAGAGACCCAGTACTTC.